Listed below are T cell receptor beta chains from one sample, sequenced in a study of blood T cell repertoires in COVID-19. Measured with immunoSEQ multiplex PCR; TCRdb has only the in-frame clones, and not every one. The sample holds hundreds of thousands of clones, roughly 90% seen once. Sample: PBMCs or T cells enriched from blood (not recorded which). The receptors come from a woman in her fifties or sixties who had recovered from COVID-19. CDR3s include the opening cysteine and the closing phenylalanine or tryptophan. The D gene is left open where the match is weak. Not every row has a clone size; where given, it reads once, few, many or a size class.

D gene	V gene	clone size	J gene	CDR3 protein	CDR3 DNA
.	TRBV9	.	TRBJ1-3	CASSVDRDSGNTIYF	TGTGCCAGCAGCGTAGACAGGGATTCTGGAAACACCATATATTTT
.	TRBV10-3	once	TRBJ1-1	CAISEDGKNTEAFF	TGTGCCATCAGTGAGGACGGGAAGAACACTGAAGCTTTCTTT
.	TRBV5-1	.	TRBJ1-1	CASSLSRSVNTEAFF	TGCGCCAGCAGTCTCTCCCGATCGGTGAACACTGAAGCTTTCTTT
.	TRBV15	.	TRBJ1-5	CATSSTWRDSNQPQHF	TGTGCCACCAGCAGTACCTGGAGGGATAGCAATCAGCCCCAGCATTTT
TRBD1	TRBV11-2	.	TRBJ1-5	CASSLQGARQPQHF	TGTGCCAGCAGCTTGCAGGGGGCCCGGCAGCCCCAGCATTTT
.	TRBV30	.	TRBJ2-5	CAWSLSGERYQETQYF	TGTGCCTGGAGTCTCTCGGGGGAGCGATACCAAGAGACCCAGTACTTC
TRBD2	TRBV28	.	TRBJ2-1	CASSRGTSGSTGQFF	TGTGCCAGCAGCCGCGGGACTAGCGGGAGTACGGGGCAGTTCTTC
TRBD1	TRBV6-6	.	TRBJ1-2	CASSGPGGGDYGYTF	TGTGCCAGCAGTGGCCCTGGAGGGGGCGATTATGGCTACACCTTC
.	TRBV24-1	.	TRBJ2-1	CATRQNNEQFF	TGTGCCACCCGACAGAACAATGAGCAGTTCTTC
.	TRBV16	.	TRBJ1-1	CASSPPSVRLNTEAFF	TGTGCCAGCAGCCCCCCATCTGTCAGATTGAACACTGAAGCTTTCTTT
.	TRBV28	.	TRBJ1-1	CASSLAALPEAFF	TGTGCCAGCAGCCTCGCGGCACTTCCTGAAGCTTTCTTT
.	TRBV11-2	.	TRBJ1-2	CASSPTPGHYGYTF	TGTGCCAGCAGCCCGACCCCAGGGCACTATGGCTACACCTTC